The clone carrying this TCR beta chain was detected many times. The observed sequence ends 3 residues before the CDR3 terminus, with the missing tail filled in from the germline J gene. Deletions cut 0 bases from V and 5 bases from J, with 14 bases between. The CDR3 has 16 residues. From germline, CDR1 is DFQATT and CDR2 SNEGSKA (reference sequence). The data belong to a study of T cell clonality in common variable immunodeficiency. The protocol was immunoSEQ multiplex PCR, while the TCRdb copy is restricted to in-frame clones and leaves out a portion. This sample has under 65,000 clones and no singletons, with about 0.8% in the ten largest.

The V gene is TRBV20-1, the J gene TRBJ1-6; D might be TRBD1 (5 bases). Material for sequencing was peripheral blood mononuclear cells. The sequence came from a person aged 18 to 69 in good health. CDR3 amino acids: CSARDPGGANNSPLHF. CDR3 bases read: TGCAGTGCTAGAGATCCAGGCGGGGCGAATAATTCACCC.